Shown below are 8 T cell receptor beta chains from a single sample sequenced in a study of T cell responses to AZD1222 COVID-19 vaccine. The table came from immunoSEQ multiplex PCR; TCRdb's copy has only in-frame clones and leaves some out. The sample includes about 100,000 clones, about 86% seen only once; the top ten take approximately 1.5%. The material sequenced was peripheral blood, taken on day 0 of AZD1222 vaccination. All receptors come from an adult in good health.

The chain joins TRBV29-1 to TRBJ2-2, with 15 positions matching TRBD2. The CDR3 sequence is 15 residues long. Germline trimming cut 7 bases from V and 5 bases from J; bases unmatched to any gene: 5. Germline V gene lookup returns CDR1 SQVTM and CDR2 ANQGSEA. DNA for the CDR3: TGCAGCGCCCCCGGGACTAGCGGGAGGACCGGGGAGCTGTTTTTT. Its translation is CSAPGTSGRTGELFF.

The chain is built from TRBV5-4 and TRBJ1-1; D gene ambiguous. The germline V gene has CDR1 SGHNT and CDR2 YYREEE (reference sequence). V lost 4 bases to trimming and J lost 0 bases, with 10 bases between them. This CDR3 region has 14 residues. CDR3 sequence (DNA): TGTGCCAGCAGCCAAGGAGTTTTGAACACTGAAGCTTTCTTT. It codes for CASSQGVLNTEAFF.

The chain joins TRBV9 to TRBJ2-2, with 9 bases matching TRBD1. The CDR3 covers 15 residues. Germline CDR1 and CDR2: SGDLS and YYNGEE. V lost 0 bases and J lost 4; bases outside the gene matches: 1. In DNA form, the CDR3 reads TGTGCCAGCAGCGTAGGGGACAGGGCCACCGGGGAGCTGTTTTTT. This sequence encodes CASSVGDRATGELFF.

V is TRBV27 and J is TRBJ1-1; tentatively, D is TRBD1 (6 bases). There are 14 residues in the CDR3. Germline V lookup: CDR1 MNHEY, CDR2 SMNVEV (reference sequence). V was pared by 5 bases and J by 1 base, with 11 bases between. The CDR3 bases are TGTGCCAGCAGTATCGGACAGAAGAACACTGAAGCTTTCTTT. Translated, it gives CASSIGQKNTEAFF.

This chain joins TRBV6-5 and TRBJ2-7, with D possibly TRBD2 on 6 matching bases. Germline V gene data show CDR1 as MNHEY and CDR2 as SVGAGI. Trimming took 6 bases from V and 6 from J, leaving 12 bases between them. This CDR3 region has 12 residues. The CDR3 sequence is CASRSEAGEQYF. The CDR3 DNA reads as TGTGCCAGCAGGTCGGAAGCGGGCGAGCAGTACTTC.

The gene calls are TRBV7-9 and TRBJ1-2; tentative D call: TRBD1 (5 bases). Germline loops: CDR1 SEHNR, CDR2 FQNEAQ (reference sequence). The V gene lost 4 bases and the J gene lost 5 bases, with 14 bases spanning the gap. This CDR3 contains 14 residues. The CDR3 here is CASSSARDGYGYTF. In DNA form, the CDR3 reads TGTGCCAGCAGCTCGGCTCGGGACGGATATGGCTACACCTTC.

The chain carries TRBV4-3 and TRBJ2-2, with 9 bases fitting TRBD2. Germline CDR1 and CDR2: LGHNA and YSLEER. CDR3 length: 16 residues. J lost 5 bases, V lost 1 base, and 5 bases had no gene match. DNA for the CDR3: TGCGCCAGCAGCCAAGCCGGGACTAGCAGAACCGGGGAGCTGTTTTTT. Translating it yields CASSQAGTSRTGELFF.

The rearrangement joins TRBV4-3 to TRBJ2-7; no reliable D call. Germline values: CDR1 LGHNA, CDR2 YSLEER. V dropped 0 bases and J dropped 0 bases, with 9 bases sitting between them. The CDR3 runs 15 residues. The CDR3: CASSQDIGRSYEQYF. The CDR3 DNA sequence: TGCGCCAGCAGCCAAGATATAGGCCGCTCCTACGAGCAGTACTTC.